These T cell receptor beta chains were read from a single sample in a study of blood T cell repertoires in COVID-19. TCRdb's copy holds only in-frame clones and misses some; the assay was immunoSEQ multiplex PCR. This table has some 290,000 clones, about nine tenths appearing once. Material for sequencing was peripheral blood. The receptors originated from a woman in her thirties with COVID-19, enrolled during active disease. Both conserved end residues are part of each CDR3. Each record gives: CDR3 protein, CDR3 DNA, J gene, CDR3 length, D gene, V gene, clone size. D genes are given only for firm matches. A row's size may be missing; if present it is once, few, many or a size class.

cdr3_aa: CASSPGGSSVEQYF
cdr3_nt: TGTGCCAGCAGCCCCGGGGGGTCCTCGGTCGAGCAGTACTTC
j_call: TRBJ2-7
cdr3_length: 14
d_call: TRBD2
v_call: TRBV11-3
clone_size: -

cdr3_aa: CAWNRGFYEQYF
cdr3_nt: TGTGCCTGGAACAGGGGGTTCTACGAGCAGTACTTC
j_call: TRBJ2-7
cdr3_length: 12
d_call: TRBD1
v_call: TRBV30
clone_size: -

cdr3_aa: CASSAHVYPYNEQFF
cdr3_nt: TGTGCCAGCAGCGCCCATGTCTATCCTTACAATGAGCAGTTCTTC
j_call: TRBJ2-1
cdr3_length: 15
d_call: -
v_call: TRBV9
clone_size: -

cdr3_aa: CASSPARRGEQFF
cdr3_nt: TGTGCCAGCAGCCCCGCTCGTCGAGGCGAGCAGTTCTTC
j_call: TRBJ2-1
cdr3_length: 13
d_call: -
v_call: TRBV27
clone_size: -

cdr3_aa: CASSYSGLAYEQYF
cdr3_nt: TGTGCCAGCAGTTACTCGGGACTAGCCTACGAGCAGTACTTC
j_call: TRBJ2-7
cdr3_length: 14
d_call: TRBD2
v_call: TRBV6-2/TRBV6-3
clone_size: few

cdr3_aa: CAISEPGQGSGSDEQFF
cdr3_nt: TGTGCCATCAGTGAACCGGGACAGGGAAGCGGGAGTGATGAGCAGTTCTTC
j_call: TRBJ2-1
cdr3_length: 17
d_call: -
v_call: TRBV10-3
clone_size: -

cdr3_aa: CASSIKRSSYEQYF
cdr3_nt: TGTGCCAGCAGTATTAAGCGGTCCTCCTACGAGCAGTACTTC
j_call: TRBJ2-7
cdr3_length: 14
d_call: -
v_call: TRBV2
clone_size: once

cdr3_aa: CASGEGTRIEKLFF
cdr3_nt: TGTGCCAGCGGTGAGGGGACTAGGATTGAAAAACTGTTTTTT
j_call: TRBJ1-4
cdr3_length: 14
d_call: -
v_call: TRBV28
clone_size: -

cdr3_aa: CASSRQGAYEQYF
cdr3_nt: TGTGCCAGCAGCCGTCAGGGTGCCTACGAGCAGTACTTC
j_call: TRBJ2-7
cdr3_length: 13
d_call: -
v_call: TRBV7-9
clone_size: few

cdr3_aa: CASSQGGAGGGGTQYF
cdr3_nt: TGTGCCAGCAGTCAAGGCGGGGCAGGGGGAGGAGGTACGCAGTATTTT
j_call: TRBJ2-3
cdr3_length: 16
d_call: -
v_call: TRBV7-3
clone_size: few

cdr3_aa: CASSERGKLSYNEQFF
cdr3_nt: TGCGCCAGCAGTGAACGCGGGAAATTGTCCTACAATGAGCAGTTCTTC
j_call: TRBJ2-1
cdr3_length: 16
d_call: -
v_call: TRBV10-1
clone_size: -

cdr3_aa: CATGQGSYNEQFF
cdr3_nt: TGTGCCACGGGACAGGGCTCCTACAATGAGCAGTTCTTC
j_call: TRBJ2-1
cdr3_length: 13
d_call: TRBD1
v_call: TRBV7-9
clone_size: -

cdr3_aa: CASSYVGGEGAEAFF
cdr3_nt: TGTGCCAGCAGCTATGTGGGAGGGGAGGGGGCTGAAGCTTTCTTT
j_call: TRBJ1-1
cdr3_length: 15
d_call: -
v_call: TRBV7-9
clone_size: -

cdr3_aa: CASATGVGFGNTIYF
cdr3_nt: TGTGCCAGCGCAACAGGGGTTGGTTTTGGAAACACCATATATTTT
j_call: TRBJ1-3
cdr3_length: 15
d_call: TRBD1
v_call: TRBV2
clone_size: -

cdr3_aa: CASSLASGRIYEQYF
cdr3_nt: TGTGCCAGCAGCTTAGCGAGCGGGAGGATCTACGAGCAGTACTTC
j_call: TRBJ2-7
cdr3_length: 15
d_call: TRBD2
v_call: TRBV11-2
clone_size: few

cdr3_aa: CASSFGDSQPQHF
cdr3_nt: TGTGCCAGCAGTTTCGGGGATAGCCAGCCCCAGCATTTT
j_call: TRBJ1-5
cdr3_length: 13
d_call: -
v_call: TRBV28
clone_size: few

cdr3_aa: CASSPQGIYEQYF
cdr3_nt: TGTGCCAGCAGCCCACAGGGCATCTACGAGCAGTACTTC
j_call: TRBJ2-7
cdr3_length: 13
d_call: -
v_call: TRBV7-9
clone_size: -

cdr3_aa: CASRPGTSGSKYNEQFF
cdr3_nt: TGCGCCAGCAGACCGGGGACTAGCGGGAGTAAGTACAATGAGCAGTTCTTC
j_call: TRBJ2-1
cdr3_length: 17
d_call: TRBD2
v_call: TRBV10-2
clone_size: -

cdr3_aa: CASSILPGAATDTQYF
cdr3_nt: TGTGCCAGTAGTATATTGCCGGGAGCCGCCACAGATACGCAGTATTTT
j_call: TRBJ2-3
cdr3_length: 16
d_call: -
v_call: TRBV19
clone_size: -

cdr3_aa: CASSQGQVETQYF
cdr3_nt: TGTGCCAGCTCCCAGGGACAGGTAGAGACCCAGTACTTC
j_call: TRBJ2-5
cdr3_length: 13
d_call: TRBD1
v_call: TRBV18
clone_size: -

cdr3_aa: CASSSSGQGRQPQHF
cdr3_nt: TGTGCCAGCAGTTCTTCCGGACAGGGTCGTCAGCCCCAGCATTTT
j_call: TRBJ1-5
cdr3_length: 15
d_call: TRBD1
v_call: TRBV6-5
clone_size: -

cdr3_aa: CAWSLHLDTQYF
cdr3_nt: TGTGCCTGGAGCCTTCACTTAGATACGCAGTATTTT
j_call: TRBJ2-3
cdr3_length: 12
d_call: -
v_call: TRBV30
clone_size: once

cdr3_aa: CSASFTGGVGQPQHF
cdr3_nt: TGCAGTGCTAGTTTTACAGGGGGCGTAGGGCAGCCCCAGCATTTT
j_call: TRBJ1-5
cdr3_length: 15
d_call: TRBD1
v_call: TRBV20-1
clone_size: -

cdr3_aa: CATSDPGQGNEKLFF
cdr3_nt: TGTGCCACTAGTGACCCGGGACAGGGAAATGAAAAACTGTTTTTT
j_call: TRBJ1-4
cdr3_length: 15
d_call: TRBD1
v_call: TRBV19
clone_size: -

cdr3_aa: CASSLTSGRLVDTQYF
cdr3_nt: TGTGCCAGCAGCCTGACTAGCGGGAGGTTGGTAGATACGCAGTATTTT
j_call: TRBJ2-3
cdr3_length: 16
d_call: TRBD2
v_call: TRBV3-1/TRBV3-2
clone_size: -

cdr3_aa: CAISERGHAYEQYF
cdr3_nt: TGTGCCATCAGTGAAAGGGGACATGCCTACGAGCAGTACTTC
j_call: TRBJ2-7
cdr3_length: 14
d_call: -
v_call: TRBV10-3
clone_size: -

cdr3_aa: CASRREGRETQYF
cdr3_nt: TGTGCCAGCAGACGGGAGGGGAGAGAGACCCAGTACTTC
j_call: TRBJ2-5
cdr3_length: 13
d_call: TRBD2
v_call: TRBV12-3/TRBV12-4
clone_size: -

cdr3_aa: CASSLKGLAGDSDTQYF
cdr3_nt: TGTGCCAGCAGCCTTAAAGGACTAGCGGGAGATTCAGATACGCAGTATTTT
j_call: TRBJ2-3
cdr3_length: 17
d_call: TRBD2
v_call: TRBV4-2
clone_size: -

cdr3_aa: CASSLAPRGTFYGYTF
cdr3_nt: TGTGCCAGCAGCTTAGCGCCTCGGGGGACCTTCTATGGCTACACCTTC
j_call: TRBJ1-2
cdr3_length: 16
d_call: -
v_call: TRBV7-9
clone_size: -

cdr3_aa: CASSESGVGTEAFF
cdr3_nt: TGTGCCAGCAGTGAATCGGGGGTGGGCACTGAAGCTTTCTTT
j_call: TRBJ1-1
cdr3_length: 14
d_call: -
v_call: TRBV2
clone_size: once

cdr3_aa: CASSLGLSSYTDTQYF
cdr3_nt: TGTGCCAGCAGTCTTGGACTTTCCTCTTACACAGATACGCAGTATTTT
j_call: TRBJ2-3
cdr3_length: 16
d_call: -
v_call: TRBV28
clone_size: -

cdr3_aa: CASSPSLREAQYF
cdr3_nt: TGCGCCAGCAGCCCTAGCTTACGGGAGGCGCAGTATTTT
j_call: TRBJ2-3
cdr3_length: 13
d_call: TRBD2
v_call: TRBV4-3
clone_size: -